The present entry profiles one T cell receptor (beta chain) with its context. This sample is drawn from a study of beta chain features in type 1 diabetes. Expressed TCRB transcripts were sequenced because the isolated RNA had all been reverse transcribed beforehand. Produced via immunoSEQ multiplex PCR; TCRdb's table is partial and in-frame only. The repertoire holds 150,000 to 190,000 clones, with approximately 8.1% as singletons. The clonotype originates from a man between 18 and 29 years old in good health. Specimen: central memory CD4+ T cells from blood.

CDR3 loop: CASSLLRGTDTQYF. In nucleotides, the CDR3 is TGCGCCAGCAGCTTGTTGCGGGGAACAGATACGCAGTATTTT. The rearrangement uses TRBV5-1 and TRBJ2-3, with D perhaps TRBD2 (6 bases). Germline V gene lookup returns CDR1 SGHRS and CDR2 YFSETQ. The length of the CDR3 is 14 residues. Trimming took off 1 base at V and 3 bases at J, with 9 bases between the two ends.